One sample yielded the 28 T cell receptor beta chains listed below, sequenced in a study of blood T cell repertoires in COVID-19 (dated by TCRdb to 2020 to 2021). The protocol used for the library was the immunoSEQ multiplex PCR assay. TCRdb re-hosts the immuneACCESS table, in-frame sequences only. Its copies lack some clones; in the studies checked, an unresolved V gene accounts for under half of them, and the cause for the rest is not known. The sample records roughly 90,000 clones, more than 70% of which are singletons. The top ten hold roughly 2.5% of the sample. The sequenced sample consisted of peripheral blood. The receptor set was obtained from a man aged 45-65 years with COVID-19, enrolled during active disease.

The chain employs TRBV7-3 and TRBJ2-7; 10 bases fit TRBD1. Trimming took 5 bases from V and 4 from J; bases not matched to a gene: 2. CDR1 SGHTA and CDR2 FQGTGA come from the germline V gene. There are 13 residues in the CDR3. The CDR3 sequence is CASSLDRGYEQYF. The DNA for the CDR3 is TGTGCCAGCAGCCTGGACAGGGGGTACGAGCAGTACTTC.

The rearrangement joins TRBV27 to TRBJ2-1, with D perhaps TRBD1 (5 bases). The CDR3 sequence is 11 residues long. V was clipped by 6 bases and J by 7 bases, with 7 bases between them. Germline-derived CDR1 and CDR2 are MNHEY and SMNVEV (reference sequence). CDR3: CASRKGNEQFF. In DNA form, the CDR3 reads TGTGCCAGCAGAAAGGGGAATGAGCAGTTCTTC.

This clone occurred a few times. The chain joins TRBV10-3 to TRBJ1-1, with no clear D. Germline V CDR1 and CDR2: ENHRY, SYGVKD. This CDR3 is built from 12 residues. Trimming removed 4 bases at V and 4 bases at J, with 7 bases between. The CDR3 bases are TGTGCCATCAGTGGCCCGGGCACTGAAGCTTTCTTT. This sequence encodes CAISGPGTEAFF.

The V gene is TRBV6-4, the J gene TRBJ1-1, with 10 positions matching TRBD1. The CDR3 extends over 14 amino acids. V trimming: 6 bases; J trimming: 4 bases; junction bases outside the gene matches: 5. In germline, CDR1 is MRHNA, CDR2 SNTAGT. The CDR3 sequence: CASRGTGAGTEAFF. CDR3 nucleotides: TGTGCCAGCAGAGGGACAGGGGCGGGCACTGAAGCTTTCTTT.

This rearrangement joins TRBV27 to TRBJ2-5, with D possibly TRBD2 on 5 matching bases. The CDR3 loop spans 15 amino acids. The V gene's germline CDR1 is MNHEY and CDR2 SMNVEV (reference sequence). V lost 0 bases to trimming and J lost 0 bases, with 8 bases between them. The CDR3 coding sequence is TGTGCCAGCAGTTTATCACGGAGGTACCAAGAGACCCAGTACTTC. It translates to CASSLSRRYQETQYF.

The chain carries TRBV6-6 and TRBJ2-7; D perhaps matches TRBD1 (6 bases). From germline, CDR1 is MNHNY and CDR2 SVGAGI (reference sequence). The CDR3 sequence is 15 residues long. V was shortened by 4 bases and J by 2 bases, with 15 bases between the two germline ends. The CDR3 protein is CASSSPRTDPYEQYF. The CDR3 DNA sequence: TGTGCCAGCAGTTCGCCTCGGACAGACCCCTACGAGCAGTACTTC.

The chain recombines TRBV7-9 with TRBJ2-7, with D perhaps TRBD1 (5 bases). Germline V CDR1 and CDR2: SEHNR, FQNEAQ (reference sequence). CDR3 length: 14 amino acids. Trimming removed 5 bases at V and 2 bases at J, with 13 bases between. The CDR3 spells CASSPQTETYEQYF. The CDR3 DNA reads TGTGCCAGCAGCCCTCAGACAGAGACCTACGAGCAGTACTTC.

This clone came up once. V gene TRBV18 combines with J gene TRBJ2-1, with 7 bases aligning to TRBD1. This CDR3 region has 14 residues. The V gene's germline CDR1 is KGHSH and CDR2 LQKENI. Trimming removed 2 bases from V and 8 bases from J; junction bases left unmatched: 6. CDR3 coding DNA: TGTGCCAGCTCACCAGACGACAGGGTGCATGAGCAGTTCTTC. Protein product: CASSPDDRVHEQFF.

CDR3 residues: CASSQARAGNTIYF. CDR3 DNA: TGTGCCAGCAGCCAAGCCAGGGCTGGAAACACCATATATTTT. This chain uses TRBV4-2 with TRBJ1-3, with D perhaps TRBD1 (5 bases). Looked up from germline, CDR1 is LGHNA and CDR2 is YNFKEQ. This CDR3 has 14 amino acids. Trimming left V 1 base short and J 2 bases short, with 6 bases between.

This clone showed up just a few times. The chain combines TRBV18 with TRBJ2-2, with TRBD1 matching 9 bases. This CDR3 region has 15 residues. Germline lookup yields CDR1 KGHSH and CDR2 LQKENI. The V gene end was trimmed by 1 base and the J gene end by 7 bases; junction bases not matched to a gene: 4. The CDR3 DNA follows: TGTGCCAGCTCACCACGGGACAGGGTCGGCGGGGAGCTGTTTTTT. This codes for CASSPRDRVGGELFF. The whole variable domain, remainder taken from reference TRBV18 and TRBJ2-2, is NAGVMQNPRHLVRRRGQEARLRCSPMKGHSHVYWYRQLPEEGLKFMVYLQKENIIDESGMPKERFSAEFPKEGPSILRIQQVVRGDSAAYFCASSPRDRVGGELFFGEGSRLTVL.

The genes are TRBV7-2 and TRBJ1-5, with TRBD1 identical over 10 bases. CDR1 is SGHTA and CDR2 is FQGNSA in the germline V gene. J lost 9 bases, V lost 6 bases, and 11 bases had no gene match. The CDR3 runs to 15 residues. This CDR3 is CASSPDRGPGWPQHF. In nucleotides, the CDR3 is TGTGCCAGCAGTCCCGACAGGGGGCCGGGTTGGCCCCAGCATTTT.

V usage is TRBV7-8 and J usage is TRBJ1-4; 8 nucleotides align to TRBD1. Germline V lookup: CDR1 SGHVS, CDR2 FQNEAQ. The CDR3 spans 14 residues. V lost 5 bases, J lost 8 bases, and 7 bases stayed unmatched. CDR3 region: CASSGTGFEEKLFF. CDR3 DNA: TGTGCCAGCAGCGGGACAGGTTTTGAGGAAAAACTGTTTTTT.

The CDR3 DNA reads TGTGCCAGCAGCTCTCCGGGACTCGAGAACTATGGCTACACCTTC. Its protein product is CASSSPGLENYGYTF. The chain couples TRBV7-2 to TRBJ1-2; D may be TRBD1 (5 bases). Per germline, CDR1 SGHTA and CDR2 FQGNSA. The CDR3 consists of 15 residues. V lost 4 bases and J lost 2, with 14 bases in between.

The chain is built from TRBV30 and TRBJ2-7, with a tentative D call TRBD1 (6 bases). This CDR3 has 13 residues. CDR1 and CDR2 from the germline V gene are GTSNPN and SVGIG (reference sequence). Trimming removed 0 bases from V and 3 bases from J, with 9 bases in between. CDR3 bases: TGTGCCTGGAGTGTGAACAGGGACTACGAGCAGTACTTC. Translated: CAWSVNRDYEQYF.

This clone has just a few counts. The V and J genes are TRBV18 and TRBJ2-5; TRBD2 is a possible D gene (6 bases). CDR1 KGHSH and CDR2 LQKENI come from the germline V gene. V lost 4 bases and J 5 bases, leaving 11 bases between the germline ends. CDR3 length: 13 amino acids. CDR3 DNA: TGTGCCAGCTCACAAACAGGAGGGGAGACCCAGTACTTC. Translation gives CASSQTGGETQYF.

J is TRBJ2-5 and V is TRBV21-1; no DNA check was done on the table's D call, TRBD2. TRBV21-1 is tagged as a pseudogene. This CDR3 comprises 16 residues. CDR3 region: CASSNRLAGVQETQYF. CDR3 in DNA: TGTGCCAGCAGCAACCGACTAGCGGGGGTTCAAGAGACCCAGTACTTC.

V is TRBV12-3 or TRBV12-4 and J is TRBJ1-4; D is perhaps TRBD1 (6 bases). The CDR3 runs to 11 residues. Deletions cut 6 bases from V and 13 bases from J, with 12 bases between. The CDR3 is CASSRGTRLFF. The CDR3 DNA is TGTGCCAGCAGCCGAGGGACACGACTGTTTTTT.

The chain combines TRBV27 with TRBJ2-1, with 9 bases aligning to TRBD2. Germline V gives CDR1 MNHEY, CDR2 SMNVEV (reference sequence). After removal of 2 bases from V and 7 bases from J, the junction contained 6 bases not matched to a gene. The CDR3 length is 15 residues. CDR3 sequence reads: CASSLGAGGPNEQFF. In DNA form, the CDR3 reads TGTGCCAGCAGTTTAGGCGCGGGGGGGCCGAATGAGCAGTTCTTC.

J is TRBJ2-1 and V is TRBV9; D call uncertain. Trimming shortened V by 4 bases and J by 5 bases, and 7 bases separated the two germline ends. Germline V gene lookup returns CDR1 SGDLS and CDR2 YYNGEE. CDR3 length equals 12 residues. CDR3 loop: CASSPSDNEQFF. Here the CDR3 DNA reads TGTGCCAGCAGCCCCTCGGACAATGAGCAGTTCTTC. The full variable domain, its missing parts supplied by reference TRBV9 and TRBJ2-1, is DSGVTQTPKHLITATGQRVTLRCSPRSGDLSVYWYQQSLDQGLQFLIQYYNGEERAKGNILERFSAQQFPDLHSELNLSSLELGDSALYFCASSPSDNEQFFGPGTRLTVL.

This rearrangement joins TRBV2 to TRBJ1-1, with D tentatively TRBD1 (5 bases). The CDR3 runs to 13 residues. Germline-derived CDR1 and CDR2 are SNHLY and FYNNEI. Trimming removed 7 bases from V and 1 base from J, with 10 bases in between. The CDR3 bases are TGTGCCAGCACCGGGGGGGAGAACACTGAAGCTTTCTTT. Translating gives CASTGGENTEAFF. Complete variable domain (other parts from reference TRBV2 and TRBJ1-1): EPEVTQTPSHQVTQMGQEVILRCVPISNHLYFYWYRQILGQKVEFLVSFYNNEISEKSEIFDDQFSVERPDGSNFTLKIRSTKLEDSAMYFCASTGGENTEAFFGQGTRLTVV.

The rearrangement uses TRBV28 and TRBJ2-3; 15 bases are shared with TRBD2. Trimming removed 4 bases from V and 5 bases from J; junction bases left unmatched: 7. CDR3 length equals 17 residues. Looked up from germline, CDR1 is MDHEN and CDR2 is SYDVKM. The CDR3 sequence is CASSSGTSGGRIDTQYF. CDR3 bases: TGTGCCAGCAGTTCAGGGACTAGCGGGGGGCGGATAGATACGCAGTATTTT.

The chain carries TRBV7-8 and TRBJ2-7, with D uncertain. This CDR3 region has 14 residues. V lost 2 bases, J lost 1 base, and 9 bases lay in between. The germline gives CDR1 SGHVS, CDR2 FQNEAQ. CDR3 protein: CASSLSTGSYEQYF. CDR3 nucleotides: TGTGCCAGCAGCTTATCCACTGGTTCCTACGAGCAGTACTTC.

The V and J genes are TRBV7-6 and TRBJ2-7, with D possibly TRBD1 on 5 matching bases. CDR1 is SGHVS, CDR2 FNYEAQ, per germline. This CDR3 has 14 amino acids. Trimming took off 2 bases at V and 5 bases at J, with 13 bases between the two ends. The CDR3 sequence: CASSLYARVDEQYF. The DNA of the CDR3 is TGTGCCAGCAGCTTATATGCCAGGGTGGACGAGCAGTACTTC.

J is TRBJ1-5 and V is TRBV5-5; 7 nucleotides agree with TRBD1. J was trimmed by 4 bases and V by 1 base; bases with no gene match: 5. There are 15 residues in the CDR3. Per the germline V gene, CDR1 is SGHKS and CDR2 is YYEKEE (reference sequence). The CDR3 here is CASSLSGTANQPQHF. CDR3 sequence (DNA): TGTGCCAGCAGCTTGTCCGGGACAGCTAATCAGCCCCAGCATTTT. Supplemented by reference TRBV5-5 and TRBJ1-5, the full variable domain reads DAGVTQSPTHLIKTRGQQVTLRCSPISGHKSVSWYQQVLGQGPQFIFQYYEKEERGRGNFPDRFSARQFPNYSSELNVNALLLGDSALYLCASSLSGTANQPQHFGDGTRLSIL.

The chain uses TRBV5-5 and TRBJ1-2; 9 bases are shared with TRBD1. The CDR3 is made up of 14 amino acids. The germline CDR1 and CDR2 sequences are SGHKS and YYEKEE (reference sequence). The V and J ends lost 3 bases and 2 bases, in that order; junction bases with no gene match: 2. CDR3 DNA sequence: TGTGCCAGCAGCTCCGGACAGGGGAACTATGGCTACACCTTC. The encoded protein is CASSSGQGNYGYTF. Looking up the rest from reference TRBV5-5 and TRBJ1-2 gives the full variable domain: DAGVTQSPTHLIKTRGQQVTLRCSPISGHKSVSWYQQVLGQGPQFIFQYYEKEERGRGNFPDRFSARQFPNYSSELNVNALLLGDSALYLCASSSGQGNYGYTFGSGTRLTVV.

The V call is TRBV28, the J call TRBJ2-7; D might be TRBD1 (6 bases). V lost 4 bases and J lost 1, with 14 bases in between. Germline lookup yields CDR1 MDHEN and CDR2 SYDVKM. This CDR3 region has 15 residues. The CDR3 DNA reads as TGTGCCAGCAGTTATATATCAGGGGTGTCCTACGAGCAGTACTTC. It translates to CASSYISGVSYEQYF.

Here the CDR3 DNA reads TGTGCCAGTAGAGACAGGTCCTACACTGAAGCTTTCTTT. Its protein product is CASRDRSYTEAFF. The gene calls are TRBV19 and TRBJ1-1, with D tentatively TRBD1 (6 bases). Germline assignment: CDR1 LNHDA and CDR2 SQIVND (reference sequence). Trimming took off 6 bases at V and 3 bases at J, with 11 bases between the two ends. The CDR3 has 13 residues. The full variable domain, in which reference TRBV19 and TRBJ1-1 provide the parts outside the CDR3, is DGGITQSPKYLFRKEGQNVTLSCEQNLNHDAMYWYRQDPGQGLRLIYYSQIVNDFQKGDIAEGYSVSREKKESFPLTVTSAQKNPTAFYLCASRDRSYTEAFFGQGTRLTVV.

CDR3: CASSLQGSVGEKLFF. CDR3 DNA sequence: TGTGCCAGCAGCCTACAGGGAAGTGTTGGTGAAAAACTGTTTTTT. The chain recombines TRBV7-2 with TRBJ1-4; D might be TRBD1 (6 bases). The V and J ends lost 5 bases and 7 bases respectively, with 17 bases between them. Germline V gene sequence: CDR1 SGHTA, CDR2 FQGNSA. CDR3 size: 15 residues. Full variable domain (rest looked up from reference TRBV7-2 and TRBJ1-4): GAGVSQSPSNKVTEKGKDVELRCDPISGHTALYWYRQSLGQGLEFLIYFQGNSAPDKSGLPSDRFSAERTGGSVSTLTIQRTQQEDSAVYLCASSLQGSVGEKLFFGSGTQLSVL.